These T cell receptor beta chains were read from a single sample in a study of control samples from healthy donors and cancer patients. Sequencing was performed with immunoSEQ multiplex PCR; in TCRdb, only in-frame clones are kept and a portion is missing. The repertoire consists of 150,000 to 200,000 clones, with roughly 90% occurring once and the leading ten covering 1.3% to 1.5%. The sample taken for sequencing was blood. These receptors came from a woman aged 50 to 65 in good health. Both conserved end residues are part of each CDR3. A D gene is named only where the DNA matches it firmly. Clone sizes are given selectively: once, few, many, or a class where the clone is expanded.

-,TRBJ1-2,-,TRBV7-2,CASSRQVGEGGYTF,TGTGCCAGCAGCCGTCAGGTAGGGGAAGGCGGCTACACCTTC
-,TRBJ2-7,few,TRBV5-1,CASSYSGGANEQYF,TGCGCCAGCAGCTATTCCGGAGGGGCCAACGAGCAGTACTTC
-,TRBJ1-4,-,TRBV6-5,CASSSTRLLNEKLFF,TGTGCCAGCAGCAGCACACGGCTACTTAATGAAAAACTGTTTTTT
-,TRBJ2-1,-,TRBV28,CASSTEPEQFF,TGTGCCAGCTCCACAGAACCTGAGCAGTTCTTC
-,TRBJ1-4,-,TRBV6-5,CASSLTGDINEKLFF,TGTGCCAGCAGTTTGACAGGCGACATTAATGAAAAACTGTTTTTT
-,TRBJ1-1,-,TRBV5-1,CASSLAGTLMNTEAFF,TGCGCCAGCAGCTTGGCGGGGACTCTCATGAACACTGAAGCTTTCTTT
-,TRBJ1-5,-,TRBV7-2,CASSAVGQPQHF,TGTGCCAGCAGCGCCGTTGGTCAGCCCCAGCATTTT
TRBD1,TRBJ2-3,once,TRBV28,CASSPAGTGGWDTQYF,TGTGCCAGCAGCCCCGCAGGGACAGGGGGCTGGGATACGCAGTATTTT
-,TRBJ1-2,-,TRBV4-2,CASSQEAVPMGYTF,TGTGCCAGCAGCCAAGAAGCAGTTCCTATGGGCTACACCTTC
TRBD2,TRBJ2-5,-,TRBV5-4,CASSLGGRAAQETQYF,TGTGCCAGCAGCTTGGGGGGGAGGGCGGCCCAAGAGACCCAGTACTTC
-,TRBJ2-2,-,TRBV28,CASSTGELFF,TGTGCCAGCAGTACCGGGGAGCTGTTTTTT
-,TRBJ1-6,-,TRBV4-3,CASSRKGPETGHIESPLHF,TGCGCCAGCAGCCGCAAAGGCCCGGAAACGGGACATATTGAATCACCCCTCCACTTT
TRBD2,TRBJ2-1,-,TRBV11-2,CASSLGGGLSYNEQFF,TGTGCCAGCAGCTTAGGGGGGGGACTCTCCTACAATGAGCAGTTCTTC
-,TRBJ1-5,-,TRBV28,CASTTHVEGSPGRAF,TGTGCCAGCACCACCCACGTAGAGGGGAGCCCTGGCCGGGCATTT
TRBD1,TRBJ2-6,-,TRBV27,CASSFDRARSGANVLTF,TGTGCCAGCAGTTTCGACAGGGCCCGCTCTGGGGCCAACGTCCTGACTTTC
-,TRBJ2-3,-,TRBV6-6,CASIGNTDTQYF,TGTGCCAGCATCGGAAACACAGATACGCAGTATTTT
TRBD1,TRBJ1-2,-,TRBV29-1,CSVGTGENYGYTF,TGCAGCGTTGGGACAGGGGAAAACTATGGCTACACCTTC
TRBD1,TRBJ1-4,-,TRBV19,CASSSRDRGPEKLFF,TGTGCCAGTAGTTCCCGGGACAGGGGTCCTGAAAAACTGTTTTTT
-,TRBJ1-1,-,TRBV9,CASSVEEWMNTEAFF,TGTGCCAGCAGCGTAGAAGAGTGGATGAACACTGAAGCTTTCTTT
-,TRBJ2-5,-,TRBV18,CASSSNPGSQETQYF,TGTGCCAGCTCATCAAATCCCGGGTCACAAGAGACCCAGTACTTC
-,TRBJ2-7,-,TRBV6-5,CASSYRPTGLVYEQYF,TGTGCCAGCAGTTACCGTCCGACAGGACTAGTCTACGAGCAGTACTTC
-,TRBJ1-2,-,TRBV24-1,CATSDTGSDYGYTF,TGTGCCACCAGTGATACAGGGTCGGACTATGGCTACACCTTC
TRBD2,TRBJ2-1,-,TRBV4-1,CASSQDPLAEDYNEQFF,TGCGCCAGCAGCCAAGACCCACTAGCGGAGGACTACAATGAGCAGTTCTTC
TRBD1,TRBJ1-3,once,TRBV19,CASSIDRASGNTIYF,TGTGCCAGTAGTATCGACAGGGCCTCCGGAAACACCATATATTTT
-,TRBJ1-3,few,TRBV3-1/TRBV3-2,CASSQGTGDTIYF,TGTGCCAGCAGCCAAGGAACTGGGGACACCATATATTTT
TRBD1,TRBJ2-5,few,TRBV4-2,CASSQEMAGGETQYF,TGTGCCAGCAGCCAAGAAATGGCAGGGGGAGAGACCCAGTACTTC
TRBD1,TRBJ1-3,-,TRBV7-2,CASSRQGATAGNTIYF,TGTGCCAGCAGCCGTCAGGGGGCGACTGCTGGAAACACCATATATTTT
TRBD1,TRBJ2-5,-,TRBV27,CASSLQGGGETQYF,TGTGCCAGCAGTTTACAAGGGGGCGGGGAGACCCAGTACTTC
-,TRBJ2-7,-,TRBV3-1/TRBV3-2,CASTTYEQYF,TGTGCCAGCACAACCTACGAGCAGTACTTC
-,TRBJ1-2,-,TRBV24-1,CATSDLAPGGYTF,TGTGCCACCAGTGACTTGGCCCCCGGTGGCTACACCTTC
-,TRBJ1-5,-,TRBV28,CASSLLPGKIHTRGNQPQHF,TGTGCCAGCAGTTTACTTCCGGGCAAGATACACACCAGGGGCAATCAGCCCCAGCATTTT
-,TRBJ2-3,-,TRBV5-6,CASSFTPMTDTQYF,TGTGCCAGCAGCTTTACCCCGATGACAGATACGCAGTATTTT
-,TRBJ1-5,-,TRBV4-3,CASSQELSRGYSNQPQHF,TGCGCCAGCAGCCAAGAACTTTCCAGGGGATATAGCAATCAGCCCCAGCATTTT
-,TRBJ1-1,-,TRBV29-1,CSTTHGAEAFF,TGCAGCACCACACATGGCGCTGAAGCTTTCTTT
-,TRBJ1-4,-,TRBV28,CASSPAAGHEKLFF,TGTGCCAGCAGTCCCGCGGCGGGTCATGAAAAACTGTTTTTT
-,TRBJ1-1,-,TRBV12-3/TRBV12-4,CASSTGRFTEAFF,TGTGCCAGCAGTACCGGGCGGTTCACTGAAGCTTTCTTT
TRBD2,TRBJ2-1,-,TRBV7-8,CASSLETGYMGLAGGGHNEQFF,TGTGCCAGCAGCTTAGAGACAGGGTACATGGGACTAGCGGGAGGAGGGCACAATGAGCAGTTCTTC
-,TRBJ2-2,-,TRBV13,CASSLGAGAGELFF,TGTGCCAGCAGCTTAGGAGCAGGGGCCGGGGAGCTGTTTTTT
-,TRBJ2-2,-,TRBV9,CASSVDLGAGELFF,TGTGCCAGCAGCGTAGATTTGGGGGCCGGGGAGCTGTTTTTT
-,TRBJ2-1,-,TRBV6-5,CASSRLGKMQFF,TGTGCCAGCAGTCGCTTAGGGAAAATGCAGTTCTTC
TRBD2,TRBJ2-3,-,TRBV20-1,CSASYGGAPDTQYF,TGCAGTGCTAGTTACGGGGGGGCCCCAGATACGCAGTATTTT
TRBD2,TRBJ2-3,-,TRBV6-6,CASSPIGAGAYTDTQYF,TGTGCCAGCAGTCCCATAGGAGCGGGAGCCTACACAGATACGCAGTATTTT
-,TRBJ1-4,-,TRBV25-1,CASSEWNRPPVRLFF,TGTGCCAGCAGTGAATGGAACAGGCCCCCAGTAAGACTGTTTTTT
-,TRBJ1-2,-,TRBV20-1,CTPVWQYGYTF,TGCACCCCCGTCTGGCAGTATGGCTACACCTTC
-,TRBJ1-4,-,TRBV28,CASTSGHQEVVWEKLFF,TGTGCCAGCACGTCAGGCCACCAGGAGGTGGTGTGGGAAAAACTGTTTTTT
-,TRBJ2-5,-,TRBV18,CASSPGGGETQYF,TGTGCCAGCTCACCAGGTGGCGGGGAGACCCAGTACTTC
-,TRBJ2-7,-,TRBV20-1,CSGSRASEQYF,TGCAGTGGAAGCAGAGCAAGCGAGCAGTACTTC
-,TRBJ2-1,-,TRBV7-2,CASSLGSLGPNEQFF,TGTGCCAGCAGCCTAGGGAGTCTAGGCCCGAATGAGCAGTTCTTC
TRBD1,TRBJ2-4,-,TRBV24-1,CATSDSGTGAIKNIQYF,TGTGCCACCAGTGATTCCGGGACAGGGGCGATTAAAAACATTCAGTACTTC
-,TRBJ2-1,-,TRBV4-1,CASSHRGLGWFFF,TGCGCCAGCAGCCATAGAGGCCTAGGATGGTTTTTCTTC
-,TRBJ2-3,-,TRBV9,CASSVDTFGDTQYF,TGTGCCAGCAGCGTAGACACATTTGGAGATACGCAGTATTTT
-,TRBJ1-1,once,TRBV27,CASSAHRADEAFF,TGTGCCAGCAGTGCCCATAGGGCGGATGAAGCTTTCTTT
-,TRBJ2-3,-,TRBV28,CASSLRTGRTDTQYF,TGTGCCAGCAGTTTAAGAACAGGGCGCACAGATACGCAGTATTTT
-,TRBJ1-2,-,TRBV5-4,CASSIRADDGYTF,TGTGCCAGCAGCATAAGGGCGGACGATGGCTACACCTTC
-,TRBJ1-4,-,TRBV15,CATSRDKDRVEKLFF,TGTGCCACCAGCAGAGATAAAGATAGGGTTGAAAAACTGTTTTTT
TRBD1,TRBJ1-1,-,TRBV18,CASSPGQDTEAFF,TGTGCCAGCTCTCCGGGACAGGACACTGAAGCTTTCTTT
-,TRBJ1-2,-,TRBV12-3/TRBV12-4,CASSLGGVHTF,TGTGCCAGCAGTTTAGGCGGAGTACACACCTTC
-,TRBJ1-1,few,TRBV7-2,CASSLSQGWGPEAFF,TGTGCCAGCAGCTTAAGTCAGGGTTGGGGACCTGAAGCTTTCTTT
-,TRBJ1-2,-,TRBV7-9,CASSLAKWTADYGYTF,TGTGCCAGCAGCTTAGCGAAGTGGACAGCGGACTATGGCTACACCTTC
-,TRBJ1-2,-,TRBV28,CASSSTGYTF,TGTGCCAGCAGTTCCACCGGCTACACCTTC